These T cell receptor beta chains were read from a single sample in a study of STAT5B mutations in CD4+ large granular lymphocyte leukemia. The table came from immunoSEQ multiplex PCR; TCRdb's copy has only in-frame clones and leaves some out. The table lists under 35,000 clones, approximately 76% of them singletons, with over 0.4% in the top ten. What was sequenced was CD4+ T cells from blood buffy coats. Receptors were obtained from a human donor in good health. CDR3s include the opening cysteine and the closing phenylalanine or tryptophan. The D gene is left open where the match is weak. Where a row states a size, it is once, few, many or the class of an expanded clone; other rows omit it.

j_call v_call clone_size d_call cdr3_nt cdr3_aa
TRBJ2-5 TRBV29-1 NA TRBD1 TGCAGCGTTTACGGACAGGGAAGCCAGTACTTC CSVYGQGSQYF
TRBJ1-2 TRBV27 NA NA TGTGCCAGCAGAGCGGGGGAACGTGGTGGCTACACCTTC CASRAGERGGYTF
TRBJ2-2 TRBV10-3 few NA TGTGCCATCAGTGGAATTTTAGCGGCCGCGAACACCGGGGAGCTGTTTTTT CAISGILAAANTGELFF
TRBJ1-3 TRBV30 NA NA TGTGCCTGGAGTAGGCGGATGACAGCCGGGGCTGGAAACACCATATATTTT CAWSRRMTAGAGNTIYF
TRBJ2-7 TRBV6-6 once TRBD1 TGTGCCAGCAGTGCCCCGGGACAGGGGAGTCCCTACGAGCAGTACTTC CASSAPGQGSPYEQYF
TRBJ2-7 TRBV30 NA NA TGTGCCTGGAGTGTTAACAGTCCCGAGCAGTACTTC CAWSVNSPEQYF
TRBJ1-1 TRBV7-6 few TRBD1 TGTGCCAGCAGCCGGGGGACAGACGCGAACACTGAAGCTTTCTTT CASSRGTDANTEAFF
TRBJ1-1 TRBV30 NA TRBD1 TGTGCCTGGACATTCGGGACAGCGAACACTGAAGCTTTCTTT CAWTFGTANTEAFF
TRBJ2-2 TRBV28 NA NA TGTGCCAGCAGTAGGGTTACCGGGGAGCTGTTTTTT CASSRVTGELFF
TRBJ1-1 TRBV27 few NA TGTGCCAGCAGTAGACCCCAGGGGAACACTGAAGCTTTCTTT CASSRPQGNTEAFF
TRBJ1-3 TRBV6-6 NA NA TGTGCCAGCAGTTCGGACCACCAACAATCTGGAAACACCATATATTTT CASSSDHQQSGNTIYF
TRBJ2-7 TRBV27 few TRBD1 TGTGCCAGCAGGTACCCAGGGGGAGAGCAGTACTTC CASRYPGGEQYF
TRBJ1-2 TRBV11-2 NA TRBD1 TGTGCCAGCAACCGAGGGGGCAGCATTTATGGCTACACCTTC CASNRGGSIYGYTF
TRBJ2-1 TRBV21-1 NA NA TGTGCCAGCAGCAACGAAACCTACAATGAGCAGTTCTTC CASSNETYNEQFF
TRBJ2-6 TRBV5-6 NA NA TGTGCCAGCAGCTTGGTTGTCAGTCCATACTCTGGGGCCAACGTCCTGACTTTC CASSLVVSPYSGANVLTF
TRBJ1-1 TRBV6-5 few NA TGTGCCAGCAGTAATGGAGGTGAAGCTTTCTTT CASSNGGEAFF
TRBJ1-6 TRBV10-3 NA TRBD1 TGTGCCATCAGTGAGTCGAAAGGACAGGGAAATTCACCCCTCCACTTT CAISESKGQGNSPLHF
TRBJ1-5 TRBV6-1 few NA TGTGCCAGCAGCTGGGGGCGTAGCAATCAGCCCCAGCATTTT CASSWGRSNQPQHF
TRBJ1-6 TRBV19 NA TRBD1 TGTGCCAGTAGTATAACAGGGGCTGAAGGTTGGCCCCTCCACTTT CASSITGAEGWPLHF
TRBJ2-7 TRBV9 NA TRBD1 TGTGCCAGCAGCGTCGGGACAGAATTTTCCTACGAGCAGTACTTC CASSVGTEFSYEQYF
TRBJ1-2 TRBV6-1 NA NA TGTGCCAGCAGTGAACACTATGGCTACACCTTC CASSEHYGYTF
TRBJ2-2 TRBV25-1 NA NA TGTGCCAGCAGTGGCACCGGGGAGCTGTTTTTT CASSGTGELFF